This T cell receptor beta chain was obtained from a study of patients and donors after allogeneic stem cell transplantation. This CDR3 spans 16 amino acids. Germline CDR1 LNHDA, CDR2 SQIVND (reference sequence). Unmatched junction bases numbered 11, after V lost 5 bases and J lost 2 bases. One entry per CDR3 protein, called by TCRdb with MiXCR from the RT-PCR reads. The sample has some 960,000 distinct CDR3 sequences, approximately 18% seen once; the top ten hold 5% to 7.5%. This clonotype occurred a few times. The sample consisted of blood, either unsorted or a sorted T cell fraction (not recorded which). The TCR comes from a human donor who was either an allogeneic HSCT recipient or a stem cell or donor lymphocyte infusion donor (not recorded which). It is not recorded whose cells these are; they may come from a transplant donor. This chain joins TRBV19 and TRBJ2-7, with TRBD2 matching over 8 bases. The CDR3 reads CASSSLGGGTAYEQYF. The CDR3 DNA reads TGTGCCAGTAGTTCCCTCGGGGGGGGGACCGCCTACGAGCAGTACTTC.